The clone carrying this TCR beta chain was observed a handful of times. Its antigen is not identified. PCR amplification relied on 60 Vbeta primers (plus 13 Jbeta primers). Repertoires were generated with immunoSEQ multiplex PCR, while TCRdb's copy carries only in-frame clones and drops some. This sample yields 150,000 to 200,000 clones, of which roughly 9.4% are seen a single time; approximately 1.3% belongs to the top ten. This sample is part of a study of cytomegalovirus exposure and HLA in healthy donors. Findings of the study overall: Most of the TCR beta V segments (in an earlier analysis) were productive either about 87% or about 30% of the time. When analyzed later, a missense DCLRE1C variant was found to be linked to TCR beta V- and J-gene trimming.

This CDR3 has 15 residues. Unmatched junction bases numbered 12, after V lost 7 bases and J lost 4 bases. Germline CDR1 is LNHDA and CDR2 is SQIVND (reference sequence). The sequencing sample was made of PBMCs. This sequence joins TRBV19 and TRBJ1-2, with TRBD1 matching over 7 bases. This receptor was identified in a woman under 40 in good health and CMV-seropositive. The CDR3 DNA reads TGTGCCAGTACCCCGCGGGGACAGAACCCCTATGGCTACACCTTC. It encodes CASTPRGQNPYGYTF.